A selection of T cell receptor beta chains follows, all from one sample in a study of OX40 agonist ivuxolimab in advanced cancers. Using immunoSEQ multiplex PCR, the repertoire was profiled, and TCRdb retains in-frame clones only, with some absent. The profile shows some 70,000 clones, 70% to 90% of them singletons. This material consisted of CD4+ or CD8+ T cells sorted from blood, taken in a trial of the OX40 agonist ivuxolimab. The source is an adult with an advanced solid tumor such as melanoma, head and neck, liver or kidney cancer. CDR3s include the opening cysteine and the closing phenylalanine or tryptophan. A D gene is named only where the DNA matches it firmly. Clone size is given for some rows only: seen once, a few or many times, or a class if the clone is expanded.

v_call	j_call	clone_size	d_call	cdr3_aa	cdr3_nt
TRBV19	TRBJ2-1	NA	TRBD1	CASQRAGTALNEQFF	TGTGCCAGTCAAAGGGCCGGGACAGCACTCAATGAGCAGTTCTTC
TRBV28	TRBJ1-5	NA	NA	CASIQSNSNQPQHF	TGTGCCAGCATCCAGTCTAATAGCAATCAGCCCCAGCATTTT
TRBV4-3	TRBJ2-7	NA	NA	CASSQGWAGTPYEQYF	TGCGCCAGCAGCCAAGGATGGGCAGGGACCCCCTACGAGCAGTACTTC
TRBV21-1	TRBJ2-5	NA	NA	CASSKTSGRPYQETQYF	TGTGCCAGCAGCAAGACTAGCGGGAGGCCTTATCAAGAGACCCAGTACTTC
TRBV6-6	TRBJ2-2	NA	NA	CASSETGTGELFF	TGTGCCAGCAGCGAAACTGGCACCGGGGAGCTGTTTTTT
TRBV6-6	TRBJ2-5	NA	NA	CASRRDDSQETQYF	TGTGCCAGCAGACGGGATGACAGCCAAGAGACCCAGTACTTC
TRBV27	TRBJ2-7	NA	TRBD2	CASSLTSGYEQYF	TGTGCCAGCAGTTTAACTAGCGGATACGAGCAGTACTTC
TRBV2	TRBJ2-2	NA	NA	CASRWTAGDTGELFF	TGTGCCAGCAGATGGACAGCAGGGGACACCGGGGAGCTGTTTTTT
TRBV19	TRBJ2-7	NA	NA	CASGRRGSYEQYF	TGTGCCAGTGGACGAAGGGGTTCCTACGAGCAGTACTTC
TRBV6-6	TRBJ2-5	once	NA	CASSYSGGQETQYF	TGTGCCAGCAGTTACTCCGGGGGCCAAGAGACCCAGTACTTC
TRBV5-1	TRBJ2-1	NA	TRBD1	CASSSTTGGVSGEQFF	TGCGCCAGCAGCTCGACGACAGGGGGCGTTTCGGGTGAGCAGTTCTTC
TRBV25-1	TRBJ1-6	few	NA	CASSDPDGPYNSPLHF	TGTGCCAGCAGTGACCCCGACGGACCCTATAATTCACCCCTCCACTTT
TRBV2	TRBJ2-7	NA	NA	CASSEARDWGTYEQYF	TGTGCCAGCAGTGAAGCCAGAGACTGGGGAACCTACGAGCAGTACTTC
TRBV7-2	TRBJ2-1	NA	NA	CASSPPGDEQFF	TGTGCCAGCAGCCCCCCAGGGGATGAGCAGTTCTTC
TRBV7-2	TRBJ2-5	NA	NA	CASSWFEETQYF	TGTGCCAGCAGCTGGTTCGAAGAGACCCAGTACTTC
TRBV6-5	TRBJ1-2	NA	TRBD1	CASSAGQGADGYTF	TGTGCCAGCAGTGCAGGACAGGGAGCGGATGGCTACACCTTC
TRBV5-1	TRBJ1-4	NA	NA	CASSLAADNEKLFF	TGCGCCAGCAGCTTGGCGGCAGATAATGAAAAACTGTTTTTT
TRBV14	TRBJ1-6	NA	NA	CASSQARGLPLHF	TGTGCCAGCAGCCAAGCCCGGGGTTTACCCCTCCACTTT
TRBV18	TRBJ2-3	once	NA	CASSPQRTTDTQYF	TGTGCCAGCTCACCACAGCGTACCACAGATACGCAGTATTTT
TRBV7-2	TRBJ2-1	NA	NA	CASSLAGLAFNNEQFF	TGTGCCAGCAGCTTAGCTGGGCTAGCGTTCAACAATGAGCAGTTCTTC
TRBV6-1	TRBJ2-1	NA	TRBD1	CASSVLGTGTYNEQFF	TGTGCCAGCAGTGTCTTGGGGACAGGGACATACAATGAGCAGTTCTTC
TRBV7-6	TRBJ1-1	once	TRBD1	CASSLMGQGAGTEAFF	TGTGCCAGCAGCTTAATGGGGCAGGGGGCTGGAACTGAAGCTTTCTTT
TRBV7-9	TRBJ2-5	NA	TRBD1	CASSLKAGGATQYF	TGTGCCAGCAGCTTAAAAGCAGGGGGCGCGACCCAGTACTTC
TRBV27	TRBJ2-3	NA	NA	CASSSAGEGTDTQYF	TGTGCCAGCAGCTCCGCAGGGGAAGGCACAGATACGCAGTATTTT
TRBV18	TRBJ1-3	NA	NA	CASSQTGSSGNTIYF	TGTGCCAGCTCTCAAACAGGGAGCTCTGGAAACACCATATATTTT
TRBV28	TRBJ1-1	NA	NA	CASSLQGWNTEAFF	TGTGCCAGCAGTTTGCAGGGCTGGAACACTGAAGCTTTCTTT
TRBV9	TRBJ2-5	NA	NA	CASSPHRQETQYF	TGTGCCAGCAGCCCCCACCGACAAGAGACCCAGTACTTC
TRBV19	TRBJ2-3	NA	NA	CASTSGDTQYF	TGTGCCAGTACATCTGGGGATACGCAGTATTTT
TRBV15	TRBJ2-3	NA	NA	CATSRGTITDTQYF	TGTGCCACCAGCAGGGGCACAATCACAGATACGCAGTATTTT
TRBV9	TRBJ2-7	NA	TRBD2	CASSRSGSYEQYF	TGTGCCAGCTCTCGGAGCGGGAGCTACGAGCAGTACTTC
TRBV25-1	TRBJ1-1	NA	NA	CASSDGEYTEAFF	TGTGCCAGCAGTGACGGCGAGTACACTGAAGCTTTCTTT
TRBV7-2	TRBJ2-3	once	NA	CASSLGFTDTQYF	TGTGCCAGCAGCTTAGGGTTCACAGATACGCAGTATTTT
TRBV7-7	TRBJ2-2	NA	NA	CASSLAMGTGELFF	TGTGCCAGCAGCTTAGCGATGGGGACCGGGGAGCTGTTTTTT
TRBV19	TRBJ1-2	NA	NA	CASSNRNYGYTF	TGTGCCAGTAGTAACCGTAACTATGGCTACACCTTC
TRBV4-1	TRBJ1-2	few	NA	CASSRDRGTLLNVYGYTF	TGCGCCAGCAGCCGAGATAGGGGAACACTCCTCAACGTCTATGGCTACACCTTC
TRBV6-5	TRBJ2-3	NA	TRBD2	CASRLAGSTDTQYF	TGTGCCAGCAGGCTAGCGGGAAGCACAGATACGCAGTATTTT
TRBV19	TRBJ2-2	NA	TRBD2	CASSILRGSTGELFF	TGTGCCAGTAGTATACTGCGCGGGAGCACCGGGGAGCTGTTTTTT
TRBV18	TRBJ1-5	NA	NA	CASSPTGYSNQPQHF	TGTGCCAGCTCACCAACAGGTTATAGCAATCAGCCCCAGCATTTT
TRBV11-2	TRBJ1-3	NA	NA	CASSSRTDSGNTIYF	TGTGCCAGCAGCTCAAGGACAGACTCTGGAAACACCATATATTTT
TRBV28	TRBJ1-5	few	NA	CASSDVVGPQHF	TGTGCCAGCAGTGACGTGGTGGGGCCCCAGCATTTT
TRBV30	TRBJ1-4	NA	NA	CAWSARDGNEKLFF	TGTGCCTGGAGCGCCCGGGACGGTAATGAAAAACTGTTTTTT
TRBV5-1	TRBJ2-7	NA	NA	CASSLGIGDGNEQYF	TGCGCCAGCAGCTTGGGGATCGGCGACGGTAACGAGCAGTACTTC